The 32 T cell receptor beta chains reported below all come from one sample, sequenced in a study of shared clonotypes between healthy human individuals. Clones were sequenced by immunoSEQ multiplex PCR, and TCRdb holds only the in-frame ones, with some missing. This table has roughly 2.4 million clones, approximately 94% appearing once. Sequenced: naive CD4+ T cells sorted from blood. Stated subset: CD45RA+ positively selected. Receptors originate from a man younger than 30 in good health.

V usage is TRBV27 and J usage is TRBJ1-2; D not certain. Germline CDR1 is MNHEY and CDR2 is SMNVEV (reference sequence). This CDR3 is built from 13 residues. V lost 6 bases and J lost 8, with 16 bases in between. The CDR3 DNA follows: TGTGCCAGCAGCCGAGGATCCCCTCCCGGCTACACCTTC. It yields the protein CASSRGSPPGYTF.

This sequence joins TRBV6-5 and TRBJ2-7; D may be TRBD2 (6 bases). The CDR3 extends over 13 amino acids. V dropped 7 bases and J dropped 6 bases, with 16 bases sitting between them. Germline V gene lookup returns CDR1 MNHEY and CDR2 SVGAGI. The CDR3 spells CASTETVGGEQYF. In nucleotides, the CDR3 is TGTGCCAGCACCGAAACTGTGGGGGGCGAGCAGTACTTC.

This clone was observed once. V gene TRBV7-8 combines with J gene TRBJ1-4; TRBD1 might be the D (5 bases). Germline V gene data show CDR1 as SGHVS and CDR2 as FQNEAQ. This CDR3 is 16 amino acids long. V dropped 4 bases and J dropped 10 bases, with 22 bases sitting between them. The CDR3 sequence is CASSSHPGTPEGKLFF. The DNA of the CDR3 is TGTGCCAGCAGCTCACACCCCGGGACGCCCGAGGGAAAACTGTTTTTT.

This chain links TRBV30 with TRBJ1-5; TRBD1 agrees at 7 bases. V lost 1 base to trimming and J lost 9 bases; unmatched junction nucleotides: 9. Looked up from germline, CDR1 is GTSNPN and CDR2 is SVGIG (reference sequence). CDR3 length: 14 amino acids. This CDR3 is CAWSGQGRSRPQHF. The CDR3 DNA reads as TGTGCCTGGAGTGGACAGGGAAGGAGTAGGCCCCAGCATTTT.

The V call is TRBV6-5, the J call TRBJ2-7; tentative D call: TRBD2 (5 bases). The CDR3 is 16 residues long. Germline-derived CDR1 and CDR2 are MNHEY and SVGAGI. V lost 0 bases to trimming and J lost 0 bases, with 12 bases between them. The chain's CDR3 is CASSYSNEGPSYEQYF. CDR3 DNA: TGTGCCAGCAGTTACTCGAACGAGGGCCCCTCCTACGAGCAGTACTTC.

The chain joins TRBV7-8 to TRBJ2-7, with no clear D. CDR3 length: 13 residues. V lost 0 bases to trimming and J lost 6 bases, with 9 bases between them. CDR1 and CDR2 (germline): SGHVS, FQNEAQ. The CDR3 coding sequence is TGTGCCAGCAGCTTAGCTAAACGGATCGAGCAGTACTTC. Translation gives CASSLAKRIEQYF.

The V and J genes are TRBV6-6 and TRBJ1-4; D remains unclear. CDR1 and CDR2 (germline): MNHNY, SVGAGI (reference sequence). Trimming cost V 2 bases and J 1 base, with 11 bases left between them. The CDR3 loop spans 16 amino acids. CDR3 in DNA: TGTGCCAGCAGTTACCGGAACAGCCTAACTAATGAAAAACTGTTTTTT. Translating gives CASSYRNSLTNEKLFF.

This chain joins TRBV28 and TRBJ2-1; 8 bases align to TRBD1. The CDR3 sequence is 14 residues long. From germline, CDR1 is MDHEN and CDR2 SYDVKM. Trimming at V came to 8 bases and at J to 3 bases, leaving 6 bases not matched to a gene. The CDR3, as DNA: TGTGCCAGCGGGGACAGGTCGTTCTACAATGAGCAGTTCTTC. Translation: CASGDRSFYNEQFF.

The V and J genes are TRBV28 and TRBJ2-1; 10 positions match TRBD2. Germline trimming cut 4 bases from V and 4 bases from J; bases unmatched to any gene: 13. Germline loops: CDR1 MDHEN, CDR2 SYDVKM. The CDR3 extends over 18 amino acids. In DNA form, the CDR3 reads TGTGCCAGCAGTTCTCGGTGGGTAAGCGGGGGGGCTTACAATGAGCAGTTCTTC. This codes for CASSSRWVSGGAYNEQFF.

This chain links TRBV2 with TRBJ1-4; 10 bases agree with TRBD1. CDR3 length: 15 residues. Losses at the gene ends were 0 bases for V and 10 bases for J; bases not matched to a gene: 5. The V gene's germline CDR1 is SNHLY and CDR2 FYNNEI. CDR3 sequence (DNA): TGTGCCAGCAGTGAAGCTACCTGGACAGGGGGAAAACTGTTTTTT. Residues: CASSEATWTGGKLFF.

The gene calls are TRBV27 and TRBJ1-6; 9 bases line up with TRBD1. The CDR3 has 13 amino acids. The V gene's germline CDR1 is MNHEY and CDR2 SMNVEV (reference sequence). V shed 5 bases, J shed 10 bases, and the junction held 3 bases outside the gene matches. CDR3 bases: TGTGCCAGCAGTGGACAGGGGTACTCACCCCTCCACTTT. This gives the protein CASSGQGYSPLHF.

This chain uses TRBV6-5 with TRBJ2-7; no clear D gene. Germline-derived CDR1 and CDR2 are MNHEY and SVGAGI. This CDR3 region has 16 residues. Trimming cost V 0 bases and J 2 bases, with 14 bases left between them. CDR3 DNA sequence: TGTGCCAGCAGTTACTCGATTTCCAAGCTAACCTACGAGCAGTACTTC. Amino acids: CASSYSISKLTYEQYF.

The chain has TRBV6-6 and TRBJ1-6; a weak D match, TRBD1 (5 bases). This CDR3 comprises 13 residues. Deletions cut 7 bases from V and 7 bases from J, with 11 bases between. Germline V gives CDR1 MNHNY, CDR2 SVGAGI (reference sequence). The CDR3 DNA is TGTGCCAGCACCAGGGAGGGGAATTCACCCCTCCACTTT. It codes for CASTREGNSPLHF.

The chain links TRBV5-6 to TRBJ2-3, with a possible D match to TRBD1 (5 bases). This CDR3 has 15 amino acids. Germline CDR1 SGHDT, CDR2 YYEEEE. V lost 2 bases, J lost 0 bases, and 10 bases lay in between. DNA for the CDR3: TGTGCCAGCAGCTTCAGGGCTACTAGCACAGATACGCAGTATTTT. Its protein is CASSFRATSTDTQYF.

The J gene is TRBJ2-3, the V gene TRBV2, with 8 positions matching TRBD1. The junction had 8 bases not matched to a gene; V was cut back by 4 bases and J by 5 bases. The CDR3 consists of 15 residues. The germline gives CDR1 SNHLY, CDR2 FYNNEI. In DNA form, the CDR3 reads TGTGCCAGCAGTGCACAGGGGGTCTCTGGAGATACGCAGTATTTT. This encodes CASSAQGVSGDTQYF.

The V gene is TRBV6-1, the J gene TRBJ2-7; 7 nucleotides line up with TRBD1. Germline CDR1 and CDR2: MNHNS and SASEGT. This CDR3 contains 11 residues. Trimming at V came to 6 bases and at J to 7 bases, leaving 3 bases not matched to a gene. CDR3 sequence reads: CASRTGLEQYF. The CDR3 DNA follows: TGTGCCAGCAGGACAGGGCTAGAGCAGTACTTC.

The rearrangement uses TRBV7-2 and TRBJ2-2, with D tentatively TRBD1 (5 bases). This CDR3 has 14 amino acids. V was trimmed by 1 base and J by 4 bases, leaving 7 bases between them. The germline V gene has CDR1 SGHTA and CDR2 FQGNSA. Here the CDR3 reads CASSLGTITGELFF. The CDR3 nucleotides read TGTGCCAGCAGCTTAGGGACAATCACCGGGGAGCTGTTTTTT.

The J gene is TRBJ1-2, the V gene TRBV29-1; 8 bases are a match to TRBD1. The V gene's germline CDR1 is SQVTM and CDR2 ANQGSEA. The CDR3 has 14 amino acids. J gave up 4 bases and V 7 bases, and 11 bases lay outside the gene matches. The CDR3 here is CSAAPTGDVYGYTF. CDR3 coding DNA: TGCAGCGCCGCCCCGACAGGGGATGTCTATGGCTACACCTTC. The full variable domain, with the rest looked up from reference TRBV29-1 and TRBJ1-2, is SAVISQKPSRDICQRGTSLTIQCQVDSQVTMMFWYRQQPGQSLTLIATANQGSEATYESGFVIDKFPISRPNLTFSTLTVSNMSPEDSSIYLCSAAPTGDVYGYTFGSGTRLTVV.

This clone is a singleton in its sample. This rearrangement joins TRBV30 to TRBJ1-5, with 10 bases matching TRBD1. The CDR3 runs to 17 residues. Germline CDR1 and CDR2: GTSNPN and SVGIG (reference sequence). V shed 0 bases and J 3 bases; nucleotides not matched to a gene: 8. Here the CDR3 DNA reads TGTGCCTGGAGTGTTGCCCGGGACAGGGGTTCCAATCAGCCCCAGCATTTT. Translation gives CAWSVARDRGSNQPQHF.

The CDR3, as DNA: TGTGCCACCAGCAGAGCCGGGGTCCTGGAGACCCAGTACTTC. Protein sequence: CATSRAGVLETQYF. The chain is built from TRBV15 and TRBJ2-5; D possibly corresponds to TRBD2 (5 bases). V lost 1 base and J 5 bases, leaving 11 bases between the germline ends. The CDR3 totals 14 residues. The germline V gene encodes CDR1 LNHNV and CDR2 YYDKDF (reference sequence).

V usage is TRBV2 and J usage is TRBJ2-2; D call uncertain. CDR3 size: 15 residues. Trimming cost V 6 bases and J 0 bases, with 11 bases left between them. Germline lookup yields CDR1 SNHLY and CDR2 FYNNEI. Here the CDR3 reads CASRDSSANTGELFF. In DNA, the CDR3 is TGTGCCAGCAGGGATAGCAGCGCGAACACCGGGGAGCTGTTTTTT.

This clone was detected only once. The chain links TRBV7-9 to TRBJ2-5; 10 nucleotides agree with TRBD1. J gave up 4 bases and V 3 bases, and 2 bases lay outside the gene matches. Germline lookup yields CDR1 SEHNR and CDR2 FQNEAQ (reference sequence). This CDR3 region has 14 residues. The CDR3 region is CASSLGDRGETQYF. In DNA, the CDR3 is TGTGCCAGCAGCTTGGGGGACAGGGGAGAGACCCAGTACTTC. Combining the CDR3 with reference TRBV7-9 and TRBJ2-5 gives the whole variable domain DTGVSQNPRHKITKRGQNVTFRCDPISEHNRLYWYRQTLGQGPEFLTYFQNEAQLEKSRLLSDRFSAERPKGSFSTLEIQRTEQGDSAMYLCASSLGDRGETQYFGPGTRLLVL.

DNA for the CDR3: TGTGCCAGCACCCCAGTTAGGGAGCGCAAAGAAGCTTTCTTT. Translation: CASTPVRERKEAFF. The V gene is TRBV6-5, the J gene TRBJ1-1; D is undetermined. CDR1 and CDR2 from the germline V gene are MNHEY and SVGAGI. This CDR3 contains 14 residues. Trimming shortened V by 7 bases and J by 8 bases, and 20 bases separated the two germline ends.

The chain combines TRBV2 with TRBJ1-4; 9 nucleotides line up with TRBD1. The J segment lost 7 bases and the V segment lost 6 bases, leaving 9 bases of the junction unmatched. Germline V lookup: CDR1 SNHLY, CDR2 FYNNEI. CDR3 length: 15 amino acids. In nucleotides, the CDR3 is TGTGCCAGCAGAGAACAGGGACAGGGCGTTGAAAAACTGTTTTTT. Its translation is CASREQGQGVEKLFF. The full variable domain, completed using reference TRBV2 and TRBJ1-4, is EPEVTQTPSHQVTQMGQEVILRCVPISNHLYFYWYRQILGQKVEFLVSFYNNEISEKSEIFDDQFSVERPDGSNFTLKIRSTKLEDSAMYFCASREQGQGVEKLFFGSGTQLSVL.

The V and J genes are TRBV28 and TRBJ2-6; the D gene could be TRBD1 or TRBD2 (5 bases each). The CDR3 length is 15 residues. The V end was cut by 8 bases, the J end by 0 bases, with 11 bases between. CDR1 and CDR2 from the germline V gene are MDHEN and SYDVKM. CDR3 sequence: CASGTPSSGANVLTF. The DNA of the CDR3 is TGTGCCAGCGGGACGCCGAGCTCTGGGGCCAACGTCCTGACTTTC.

The rearrangement joins TRBV11-2 to TRBJ1-3; D remains ambiguous. This CDR3 comprises 14 residues. Germline values: CDR1 SGHAT, CDR2 FQNNGV. Trimming removed 1 base from V and 3 bases from J, with 7 bases in between. The CDR3 region has the DNA TGTGCCAGCAGCTTAGTATGGGGTGGAAACACCATATATTTT. This encodes CASSLVWGGNTIYF.

J is TRBJ1-5 and V is TRBV4-1; D not certain. This CDR3 has 15 residues. The V end lost 0 bases, the J end lost 0 bases, and 6 bases lay between the germline ends. Germline V gene data show CDR1 as MGHRA and CDR2 as YSYEKL. CDR3 amino acids: CASSQDRVSNQPQHF. The CDR3 nucleotides read TGCGCCAGCAGCCAAGATCGGGTTAGCAATCAGCCCCAGCATTTT.

The chain has TRBV2 and TRBJ2-7; TRBD2 matches at 13 bases. V dropped 6 bases and J dropped 4; count of bases not matched to a gene: 3. Per the germline V gene, CDR1 is SNHLY and CDR2 is FYNNEI. The CDR3 is 14 residues long. CDR3 DNA: TGTGCCAGCAGATGGACTAGCGGGAGTTACGAGCAGTACTTC. It translates to CASRWTSGSYEQYF.

This chain uses TRBV28 with TRBJ2-5, with TRBD2 identical over 9 bases. From germline, CDR1 is MDHEN and CDR2 SYDVKM. After removal of 3 bases from V and 5 bases from J, the junction contained 16 bases not matched to a gene. The CDR3 runs to 18 residues. Written as DNA, the CDR3 is TGTGCCAGCAGTTTTCCCCTTAGGATAGCGGGAGTGGAGGAGACCCAGTACTTC. It translates to CASSFPLRIAGVEETQYF.

Comments on this clone: Other DNA variants within this sample encode the same CDR3. The V call is TRBV30, the J call TRBJ1-4; no clear D gene. V was shortened by 0 bases and J by 7 bases, with 9 bases between the two germline ends. Germline lookup yields CDR1 GTSNPN and CDR2 SVGIG (reference sequence). This CDR3 contains 13 residues. Here the CDR3 DNA reads TGTGCCTGGAGTGTAACTTTGGGTGAAAAACTGTTTTTT. Its protein product is CAWSVTLGEKLFF.

V and J are TRBV5-1 and TRBJ1-4, with unresolved D. The germline gives CDR1 SGHRS, CDR2 YFSETQ. The CDR3 covers 14 residues. The V end lost 4 bases, the J end lost 7 bases, and 14 bases lay between the germline ends. CDR3 amino acids: CASSPLNDPEKLFF. The CDR3 bases are TGCGCCAGCAGCCCACTAAATGATCCTGAAAAACTGTTTTTT.

The CDR3, as DNA: TGTGCCAGCAGCTTAGGGACAATCCCCACAGATACGCAGTATTTT. It yields the protein CASSLGTIPTDTQYF. The rearrangement links TRBV7-2 to TRBJ2-3; TRBD1 might be the D (5 bases). The CDR3 spans 15 residues. V was cut by 1 base and J by 2 bases, with 10 bases left in between. The germline gives CDR1 SGHTA, CDR2 FQGNSA. The full variable domain, its missing parts supplied by reference TRBV7-2 and TRBJ2-3, is GAGVSQSPSNKVTEKGKDVELRCDPISGHTALYWYRQSLGQGLEFLIYFQGNSAPDKSGLPSDRFSAERTGGSVSTLTIQRTQQEDSAVYLCASSLGTIPTDTQYFGPGTRLTVL.